The rows below give T cell receptor beta chains drawn from one sample of a study of cytomegalovirus exposure and HLA in healthy donors. Repertoires were generated with immunoSEQ multiplex PCR, while TCRdb's copy carries only in-frame clones and drops some. The sample lists some 150,000 clones; more than 75% were seen once. Sequences were obtained from PBMCs. The receptors were sampled from a woman aged 25 to 39 in good health and CMV-seronegative. CDR3s include the opening cysteine and the closing phenylalanine or tryptophan. Fields, in order: V gene, J gene, CDR3 protein.

v_gene: TRBV6-5
j_gene: TRBJ2-7
CDR3aa: CASSYGQADYGQYF

v_gene: TRBV2
j_gene: TRBJ2-7
CDR3aa: CASSPGTSWWEQYF

v_gene: TRBV9
j_gene: TRBJ2-2
CDR3aa: CASSVGGFSSGELFF

v_gene: TRBV4-1
j_gene: TRBJ2-7
CDR3aa: CASSQILAGGRYEQYF

v_gene: TRBV7-2
j_gene: TRBJ2-1
CDR3aa: CASSGRRTGTYNEQFF

v_gene: TRBV10-3
j_gene: TRBJ2-1
CDR3aa: CAISGLAENEQFF

v_gene: TRBV7-9
j_gene: TRBJ1-2
CDR3aa: CASSLVPDKNYGYTF

v_gene: TRBV19
j_gene: TRBJ1-4
CDR3aa: CASSIRGKREKLFF

v_gene: TRBV6-5
j_gene: TRBJ1-3
CDR3aa: CASSLGDSLSGNTIYF

v_gene: TRBV19
j_gene: TRBJ2-2
CDR3aa: CASSGQYGELFF

v_gene: TRBV19
j_gene: TRBJ1-1
CDR3aa: CASRKGQGVLNTEAFF

v_gene: TRBV4-3
j_gene: TRBJ2-1
CDR3aa: CASSQEWGGGPNNEQFF

v_gene: TRBV28
j_gene: TRBJ1-2
CDR3aa: CASSFGGTAYGYTF

v_gene: TRBV5-4
j_gene: TRBJ1-1
CDR3aa: CASRPWTDRTEAFF

v_gene: TRBV29-1
j_gene: TRBJ2-7
CDR3aa: CSVILGGRFYEQYF

v_gene: TRBV7-9
j_gene: TRBJ2-1
CDR3aa: CASSFVRDWQFF

v_gene: TRBV28
j_gene: TRBJ1-1
CDR3aa: CASSLLLEAFF

v_gene: TRBV7-9
j_gene: TRBJ2-1
CDR3aa: CASSFGQGVANEQFF

v_gene: TRBV9
j_gene: TRBJ2-1
CDR3aa: CASSLGTSNGNEQFF

v_gene: TRBV5-1
j_gene: TRBJ2-3
CDR3aa: CASSLRRGGDTQYF

v_gene: TRBV5-1
j_gene: TRBJ2-7
CDR3aa: CASSSLAGAVYEQYF

v_gene: TRBV6-1
j_gene: TRBJ2-3
CDR3aa: CASSELGSTSGASTDTQYF

v_gene: TRBV25-1
j_gene: TRBJ2-3
CDR3aa: CASSDYTDSTDTQYF

v_gene: TRBV2
j_gene: TRBJ2-5
CDR3aa: CASSPRLAGVQETQYF

v_gene: TRBV5-6
j_gene: TRBJ2-7
CDR3aa: CASSLRQGAYEQYF

v_gene: TRBV5-1
j_gene: TRBJ2-7
CDR3aa: CASSSPGTRFYEQYF

v_gene: TRBV5-1
j_gene: TRBJ2-1
CDR3aa: CASSWPRGSSYNEQFF

v_gene: TRBV11-2
j_gene: TRBJ2-1
CDR3aa: CASSLWPSGGPSSYNEQFF

v_gene: TRBV9
j_gene: TRBJ2-3
CDR3aa: CASSVDTSGTDTQYF

v_gene: TRBV4-3
j_gene: TRBJ2-7
CDR3aa: CASSQALPGSYEQYF

v_gene: TRBV9
j_gene: TRBJ1-1
CDR3aa: CASSPGSGTEAFF

v_gene: TRBV4-3
j_gene: TRBJ1-1
CDR3aa: CASSQGPGQGAEAFF

v_gene: TRBV19
j_gene: TRBJ2-1
CDR3aa: CASSQGNEQFF

v_gene: TRBV9
j_gene: TRBJ2-3
CDR3aa: CASSVAPADTQYF

v_gene: TRBV18
j_gene: TRBJ1-5
CDR3aa: CASSPAEGAESQPQHF

v_gene: TRBV2
j_gene: TRBJ2-3
CDR3aa: CANINRQGAVDTQYF

v_gene: TRBV18
j_gene: TRBJ1-5
CDR3aa: CASSSSTGISNQPQHF

v_gene: TRBV6-6
j_gene: TRBJ2-7
CDR3aa: CASSYSSSPAYEQYF

v_gene: TRBV2
j_gene: TRBJ1-1
CDR3aa: CASSVGEAFF

v_gene: TRBV7-2
j_gene: TRBJ2-3
CDR3aa: CASGAGVTDTQYF

v_gene: TRBV5-1
j_gene: TRBJ2-2
CDR3aa: CASSEAAGNTGELFF

v_gene: TRBV19
j_gene: TRBJ2-7
CDR3aa: CASSIEGTGPYEQYF

v_gene: TRBV11-3
j_gene: TRBJ2-7
CDR3aa: CASSPSGGSEQYF

v_gene: TRBV14
j_gene: TRBJ2-7
CDR3aa: CASSRIGSGGGYEQYF

v_gene: TRBV30
j_gene: .
CDR3aa: CAWSVFTGEDEQYF

v_gene: TRBV5-1
j_gene: TRBJ1-2
CDR3aa: CASSRTGGENYGYTF

v_gene: TRBV10-3
j_gene: TRBJ1-3
CDR3aa: CAISTPDSSSGNTIYF

v_gene: TRBV11-2
j_gene: TRBJ2-3
CDR3aa: CASSFLRTDTQYF

v_gene: TRBV11-2
j_gene: TRBJ1-1
CDR3aa: CASSFRDTNTEAFF

v_gene: TRBV5-1
j_gene: TRBJ2-2
CDR3aa: CASSLATGGRTGELFF

v_gene: TRBV9
j_gene: TRBJ1-2
CDR3aa: CASSVAQGATYGYTF

v_gene: TRBV2
j_gene: TRBJ1-4
CDR3aa: CASSGYSVLGKLFF

v_gene: TRBV7-2
j_gene: TRBJ2-5
CDR3aa: CASSPRTVRETQYF

v_gene: TRBV4-3
j_gene: TRBJ2-1
CDR3aa: CASSPSVFAGGEQFF

v_gene: TRBV7-9
j_gene: TRBJ2-7
CDR3aa: CASSLVETAYEQYF